The TCR beta chain under discussion was sequenced for a study of regulatory T cells in long-lasting Graves disease. At the level of the study: By definition, persistent Graves' disease involved antithyroid drugs for over 5 years alongside positive TSH receptor antibodies.

Regarding time point: persistent/refractory GD, antithyroid drugs over 5 years with positive TRAb. The TCR library was made from RNA extracted from PBMCs. TCR beta libraries were built with iRepertoire HTBI primers and Arm-PCR of CDR3 regions. One entry per CDR3 protein results from TCRdb running MiXCR on the multiplex PCR reads. Found here are approximately 350,000 distinct CDR3 sequences, less than 30% of them singletons; the top ten hold around 30%. Study conclusions and caveats: Accuracy was possibly reduced by small sample size. Patients with persistent disease shared under 3,500 public clonotypes, outpacing the approximately 920 shared by new patients.

This clonotype was counted only a few times. What it binds is unknown. This CDR3 region has 13 residues. The V and J ends lost 7 bases and 2 bases, in that order; junction bases with no gene match: 5. Germline CDR1 SQVTM, CDR2 ANQGSEA. The chain employs TRBV29-1 and TRBJ2-7; 10 nucleotides match TRBD2. This sample comprised peripheral blood mononuclear cells (PBMCs), obtained when the disease was refractory, from a patient treated with antithyroid drugs. The clonotype originates from a woman aged 40 to 50 with Graves disease. Written as DNA, the CDR3 is TGCAGCGGGTCTAGCGGGAGTACCTACGAGCAGTACTTC. Amino acids: CSGSSGSTYEQYF.